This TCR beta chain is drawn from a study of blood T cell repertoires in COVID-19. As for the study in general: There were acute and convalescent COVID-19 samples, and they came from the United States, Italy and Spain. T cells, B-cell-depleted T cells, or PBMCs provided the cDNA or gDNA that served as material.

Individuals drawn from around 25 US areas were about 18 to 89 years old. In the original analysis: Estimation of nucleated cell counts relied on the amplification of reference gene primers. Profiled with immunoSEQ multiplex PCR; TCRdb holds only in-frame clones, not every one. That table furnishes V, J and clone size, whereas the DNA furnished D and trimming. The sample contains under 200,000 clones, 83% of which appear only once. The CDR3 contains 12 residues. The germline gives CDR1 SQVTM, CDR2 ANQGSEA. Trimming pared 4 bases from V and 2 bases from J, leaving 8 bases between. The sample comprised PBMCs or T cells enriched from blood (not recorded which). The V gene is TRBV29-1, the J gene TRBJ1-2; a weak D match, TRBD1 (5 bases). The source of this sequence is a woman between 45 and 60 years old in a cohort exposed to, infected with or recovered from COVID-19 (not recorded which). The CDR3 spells CSVGSGNYGYTF. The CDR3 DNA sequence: TGCAGCGTTGGTTCAGGGAACTATGGCTACACCTTC. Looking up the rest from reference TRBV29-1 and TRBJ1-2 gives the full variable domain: SAVISQKPSRDICQRGTSLTIQCQVDSQVTMMFWYRQQPGQSLTLIATANQGSEATYESGFVIDKFPISRPNLTFSTLTVSNMSPEDSSIYLCSVGSGNYGYTFGSGTRLTVV.